The 25 T cell receptor beta chains listed next were all sequenced from one sample in a study of blood T cell repertoires in COVID-19. The table came from immunoSEQ multiplex PCR; TCRdb's copy has only in-frame clones and leaves some out. The sample contains 25,000 to 30,000 clones, over 75% of which appear only once. Material for sequencing was peripheral blood. These receptor sequences come from a woman older than 75 with COVID-19, enrolled during active disease.

With respect to this clone: The sample contains more than one DNA sequence encoding this CDR3. In nucleotides, the CDR3 is TGTGCCAGCAGCTCAACTAGCACAGATACGCAGTATTTT. It specifies CASSSTSTDTQYF. V gene TRBV5-4 combines with J gene TRBJ2-3, with D uncertain. This CDR3 is 13 amino acids long. Germline V gene data show CDR1 as SGHNT and CDR2 as YYREEE (reference sequence). V lost 3 bases and J 0 bases, leaving 5 bases between the germline ends.

This sequence joins TRBV27 and TRBJ2-7, with D possibly matching TRBD1 (6 bases). Germline V gives CDR1 MNHEY, CDR2 SMNVEV (reference sequence). V was trimmed by 7 bases and J by 3 bases, leaving 16 bases between them. The CDR3 loop spans 14 amino acids. As DNA, the CDR3 is TGTGCCAGCAAAACAGGGCCCTCAAACTACGAGCAGTACTTC. It translates to CASKTGPSNYEQYF.

The chain employs TRBV9 and TRBJ2-2; D is uncertain. The CDR3 totals 14 residues. CDR1 SGDLS and CDR2 YYNGEE come from the germline V gene. Trimming left V 4 bases short and J 1 base short, with 8 bases between. The CDR3 protein is CASSLSGNTGELFF. CDR3 DNA sequence: TGTGCCAGCAGCCTCAGTGGGAACACCGGGGAGCTGTTTTTT.

This chain uses TRBV3-1 (or the pseudogene TRBV3-2) with TRBJ1-5; no reliable D call. The CDR3 loop spans 12 amino acids. Per the germline V gene, CDR1 is LGHDT and CDR2 is YNNKEL (reference sequence). Trimming shortened V by 3 bases and J by 6 bases, and 6 bases separated the two germline ends. The CDR3, as DNA: TGTGCCAGCAGCCAGTTCGGTCAGCCCCAGCATTTT. It encodes CASSQFGQPQHF.

The V call is TRBV5-1, the J call TRBJ2-7; D is unresolved. The V and J ends lost 4 bases and 0 bases respectively, with 8 bases between them. Germline CDR1 SGHRS, CDR2 YFSETQ. This CDR3 contains 13 residues. The CDR3 DNA is TGCGCCAGCAGCCTACCGAACTCCTACGAGCAGTACTTC. It translates to CASSLPNSYEQYF.

The J gene is TRBJ2-3, the V gene TRBV7-9; TRBD1 matches at 7 bases. V lost 3 bases to trimming and J lost 3 bases; unmatched junction nucleotides: 3. Germline-derived CDR1 and CDR2 are SEHNR and FQNEAQ (reference sequence). This CDR3 is 14 amino acids long. Here the CDR3 reads CASSFEGQTDTQYF. As DNA, the CDR3 is TGTGCCAGCAGCTTTGAGGGACAGACAGATACGCAGTATTTT.

This sequence joins TRBV3-1 (or the pseudogene TRBV3-2) and TRBJ1-6; D not resolved. Trimming removed 0 bases at V and 0 bases at J, with 6 bases between. Germline CDR1 reads LGHDT; CDR2 reads YNNKEL (reference sequence). The CDR3 runs 16 residues. In DNA, the CDR3 is TGTGCCAGCAGCCAAGATCTGAGCTCCTATAATTCACCCCTCCACTTT. Its translation: CASSQDLSSYNSPLHF.

This rearrangement joins TRBV6-1 to TRBJ2-3, with D uncertain. This CDR3 is built from 13 residues. V dropped 1 base and J dropped 2 bases, with 4 bases sitting between them. Germline CDR1 reads MNHNS; CDR2 reads SASEGT. The CDR3 region has the DNA TGTGCCAGCAGTGAAGTTTACACAGATACGCAGTATTTT. Translating it yields CASSEVYTDTQYF.

The chain employs TRBV7-3 and TRBJ2-6, with D possibly matching TRBD2 (5 bases). Deletions cut 1 base from V and 0 bases from J, with 13 bases between. Germline V gives CDR1 SGHTA, CDR2 FQGTGA. This CDR3 is built from 18 residues. Here the CDR3 reads CASSLKRQGGSGANVLTF. For the CDR3, the DNA is TGTGCCAGCAGCTTAAAGCGCCAAGGAGGCTCTGGGGCCAACGTCCTGACTTTC.

V is TRBV18 and J is TRBJ1-6; D is undetermined. Trimming cost V 3 bases and J 3 bases, with 6 bases left between them. CDR1 KGHSH and CDR2 LQKENI come from the germline V gene. This CDR3 has 14 residues. The CDR3 DNA follows: TGTGCCAGCTCACCTCCTCTCTATAATTCACCCCTCCACTTT. Its protein is CASSPPLYNSPLHF.

The chain couples TRBV27 to TRBJ1-4; 10 bases are a match to TRBD1. V lost 8 bases, J lost 6 bases, and 9 bases stayed unmatched. Germline CDR1 MNHEY, CDR2 SMNVEV (reference sequence). The CDR3 contains 15 residues. This chain's CDR3 is CASLSSGTGDEKLFF. The CDR3 coding sequence is TGTGCCAGCCTATCAAGTGGGACAGGGGATGAAAAACTGTTTTTT.

J is TRBJ2-2 and V is TRBV9, with 7 bases fitting TRBD1. J was trimmed by 6 bases and V by 3 bases; bases with no gene match: 2. CDR3 size: 13 residues. Germline CDR1 reads SGDLS; CDR2 reads YYNGEE. CDR3 protein: CASSDRGSGELFF. CDR3 nucleotide sequence: TGTGCCAGCAGCGACAGGGGTTCCGGGGAGCTGTTTTTT.

This clone was recorded once. V is TRBV27 and J is TRBJ2-3; possibly TRBD1 for D (6 bases). The CDR3 is made up of 16 amino acids. The V end was cut by 2 bases, the J end by 5 bases, with 17 bases between. Germline lookup yields CDR1 MNHEY and CDR2 SMNVEV (reference sequence). CDR3 in amino acids: CASSLLGIAQGDTQYF. DNA for the CDR3: TGTGCCAGCAGTTTACTCGGGATCGCACAGGGAGATACGCAGTATTTT.

The chain employs TRBV13 and TRBJ1-6, with 7 bases fitting TRBD1. There are 15 residues in the CDR3. The germline CDR1 and CDR2 sequences are PRHDT and FYEKMQ (reference sequence). Germline trimming cut 5 bases from V and 4 bases from J; bases unmatched to any gene: 5. The CDR3, as DNA: TGTGCCAGCAGCGCAGGGACAGAGTATAATTCACCCCTCCACTTT. This codes for CASSAGTEYNSPLHF.

This chain connects TRBV6-1 to TRBJ2-5, with 7 bases lining up with TRBD1. Germline V gene data show CDR1 as MNHNS and CDR2 as SASEGT. The CDR3 is made up of 14 amino acids. Losses at the gene ends were 2 bases for V and 5 bases for J; bases not matched to a gene: 5. CDR3 nucleotide sequence: TGTGCCAGCAGTGAAAACAGGGGTCTTGAGACCCAGTACTTC. It codes for CASSENRGLETQYF.

The gene calls are TRBV5-6 and TRBJ1-4; D is perhaps TRBD1 (6 bases). The germline CDR1 and CDR2 sequences are SGHDT and YYEEEE. The CDR3 runs 16 residues. Trimming stripped 4 bases from V and 7 bases from J, with 20 bases between. Here the CDR3 DNA reads TGTGCCAGCAGCCTAGGGTATTCAGGGGAGGGTGAAAAACTGTTTTTT. Its protein product is CASSLGYSGEGEKLFF. Supplemented by reference TRBV5-6 and TRBJ1-4, the full variable domain reads DAGVTQSPTHLIKTRGQQVTLRCSPKSGHDTVSWYQQALGQGPQFIFQYYEEEERQRGNFPDRFSGHQFPNYSSELNVNALLLGDSALYLCASSLGYSGEGEKLFFGSGTQLSVL.

V is TRBV14 and J is TRBJ2-3; D possibly corresponds to TRBD1 (6 bases). V lost 3 bases to trimming and J lost 2 bases, with 21 bases between them. Germline V gives CDR1 SGHDN, CDR2 FVKESK. This CDR3 has 18 residues. CDR3 protein: CASSHDTTGSRATDTQYF. As DNA, the CDR3 is TGTGCCAGCAGCCACGACACCACAGGGTCTAGGGCCACAGATACGCAGTATTTT.

V gene TRBV5-5 combines with J gene TRBJ1-4; 9 bases line up with TRBD1. V lost 4 bases, J lost 3 bases, and 4 bases stayed unmatched. This CDR3 has 15 residues. The germline gives CDR1 SGHKS, CDR2 YYEKEE (reference sequence). The chain's CDR3 is CASSPRTGANEKLFF. CDR3 nucleotide sequence: TGTGCCAGCAGCCCGAGGACAGGGGCTAATGAAAAACTGTTTTTT.

The rearrangement links TRBV13 to TRBJ2-1; D is perhaps TRBD2 (6 bases). The V gene's germline CDR1 is PRHDT and CDR2 FYEKMQ (reference sequence). V lost 3 bases and J 9 bases, leaving 9 bases between the germline ends. The CDR3 runs 12 residues. The CDR3 protein is CASSFTSSEQFF. CDR3 in DNA: TGTGCCAGCAGCTTCACTAGCTCTGAGCAGTTCTTC.

V gene TRBV5-1 combines with J gene TRBJ2-7; 7 nucleotides align to TRBD1. In germline, CDR1 is SGHRS, CDR2 YFSETQ. The CDR3 has 14 amino acids. J gave up 6 bases and V 0 bases, and 6 bases lay outside the gene matches. This chain's CDR3 is CASSLGQGVGEQYF. The CDR3, as DNA: TGCGCCAGCAGCTTGGGACAGGGTGTGGGCGAGCAGTACTTC.

The rearrangement joins TRBV19 to TRBJ1-2, with 9 bases fitting TRBD1. V gave up 3 bases and J gave up 3 bases; unmatched junction bases: 5. In germline, CDR1 is LNHDA, CDR2 SQIVND (reference sequence). The CDR3 is 15 amino acids. In DNA, the CDR3 is TGTGCCAGTAGTATCCCACAGGGGGCTGACTATGGCTACACCTTC. It is translated as CASSIPQGADYGYTF.

This clone was seen only once. This sequence joins TRBV7-3 and TRBJ2-1; 9 positions match TRBD1. Looked up from germline, CDR1 is SGHTA and CDR2 is FQGTGA. This CDR3 contains 15 residues. V shed 5 bases and J 2 bases; nucleotides not matched to a gene: 4. The CDR3 protein is CASSPRTGAYNEQFF. The CDR3 region has the DNA TGTGCCAGCAGCCCTAGGACAGGGGCCTACAATGAGCAGTTCTTC. Full variable domain (remainder filled in from reference TRBV7-3 and TRBJ2-1): GAGVSQTPSNKVTEKGKYVELRCDPISGHTALYWYRQSLGQGPEFLIYFQGTGAADDSGLPNDRFFAVRPEGSVSTLKIQRTERGDSAVYLCASSPRTGAYNEQFFGPGTRLTVL.

The gene calls are TRBV23-1 and TRBJ2-3; D might be TRBD1 (5 bases). TRBV23-1 carries the ORF label, with uncertain function. CDR3 length: 17 residues. The V end lost 4 bases, the J end lost 0 bases, and 17 bases lay between the germline ends. The CDR3: CASSPTLGVASTDTQYF. CDR3 bases: TGCGCCAGCAGTCCTACCCTAGGGGTCGCTAGCACAGATACGCAGTATTTT.

The V call is TRBV24-1, the J call TRBJ2-1; TRBD2 might be the D (5 bases). Trimming cost V 2 bases and J 4 bases, with 20 bases left between them. The germline V gene encodes CDR1 KGHDR and CDR2 SFDVKD. The CDR3 is 18 amino acids. CDR3 sequence: CATSDSDGGPHNYNEQFF. The CDR3 DNA is TGTGCCACCAGTGATTCGGACGGAGGACCCCATAATTACAATGAGCAGTTCTTC.

The chain recombines TRBV28 with TRBJ1-2, with D maybe TRBD1 (6 bases). From germline, CDR1 is MDHEN and CDR2 SYDVKM. V shed 1 base and J shed 5 bases, with 11 bases lying between them. The CDR3 consists of 14 residues. This CDR3 is CASSLYREAYGYTF. CDR3 nucleotide sequence: TGTGCCAGCAGTTTATACAGGGAAGCATATGGCTACACCTTC.